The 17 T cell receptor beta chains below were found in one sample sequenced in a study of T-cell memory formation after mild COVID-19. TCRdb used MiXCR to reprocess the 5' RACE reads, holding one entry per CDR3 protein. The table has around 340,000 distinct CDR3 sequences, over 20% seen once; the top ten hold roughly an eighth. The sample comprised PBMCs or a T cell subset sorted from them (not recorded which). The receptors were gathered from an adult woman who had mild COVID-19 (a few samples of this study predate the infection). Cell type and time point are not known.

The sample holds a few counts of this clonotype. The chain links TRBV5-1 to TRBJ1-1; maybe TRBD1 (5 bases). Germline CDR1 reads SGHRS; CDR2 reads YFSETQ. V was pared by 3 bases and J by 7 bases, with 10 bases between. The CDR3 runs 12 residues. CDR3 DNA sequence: TGCGCCAGCAGCTCCGGGGGAGATGAAGCTTTCTTT. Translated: CASSSGGDEAFF.

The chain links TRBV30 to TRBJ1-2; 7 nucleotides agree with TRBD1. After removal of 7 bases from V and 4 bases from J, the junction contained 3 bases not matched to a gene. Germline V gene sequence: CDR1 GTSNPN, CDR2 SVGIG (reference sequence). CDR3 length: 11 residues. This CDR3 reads CASGQVYGYTF. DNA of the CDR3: TGTGCCTCTGGACAGGTCTATGGCTACACCTTC.

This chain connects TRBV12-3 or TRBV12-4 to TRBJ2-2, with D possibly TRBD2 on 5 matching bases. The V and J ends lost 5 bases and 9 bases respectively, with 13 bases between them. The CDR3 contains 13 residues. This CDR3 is CASSQDWSWELFF. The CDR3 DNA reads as TGTGCCAGCAGTCAGGACTGGTCCTGGGAGCTGTTTTTT.

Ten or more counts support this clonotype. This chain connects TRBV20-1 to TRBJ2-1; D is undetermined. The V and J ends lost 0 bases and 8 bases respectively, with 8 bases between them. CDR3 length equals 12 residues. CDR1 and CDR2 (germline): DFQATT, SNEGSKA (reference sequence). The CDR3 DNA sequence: TGCAGTGCTAGAGACCTGTCTCATGAGCAGTTCTTC. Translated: CSARDLSHEQFF.

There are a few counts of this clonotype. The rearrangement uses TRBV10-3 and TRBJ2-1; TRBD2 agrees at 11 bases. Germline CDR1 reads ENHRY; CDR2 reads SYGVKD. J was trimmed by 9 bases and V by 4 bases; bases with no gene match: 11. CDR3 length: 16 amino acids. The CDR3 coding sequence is TGTGCCATCAGTGTCCCGGATAGCGGGAGGGCCGGTGAGCAGTTCTTC. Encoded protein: CAISVPDSGRAGEQFF.

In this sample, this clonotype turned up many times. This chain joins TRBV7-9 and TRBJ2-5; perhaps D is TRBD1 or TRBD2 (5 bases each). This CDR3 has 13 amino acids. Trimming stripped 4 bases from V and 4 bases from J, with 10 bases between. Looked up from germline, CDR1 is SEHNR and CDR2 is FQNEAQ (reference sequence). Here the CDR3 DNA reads TGTGCCAGCAGCTGGGGGAGCGGAGAGACCCAGTACTTC. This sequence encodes CASSWGSGETQYF.

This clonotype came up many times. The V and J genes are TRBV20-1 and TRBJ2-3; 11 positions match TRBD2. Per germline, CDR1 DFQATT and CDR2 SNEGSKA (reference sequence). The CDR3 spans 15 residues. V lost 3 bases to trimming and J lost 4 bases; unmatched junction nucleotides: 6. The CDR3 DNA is TGCAGTGCTAGTAGCGGGGGGGCCGGGTCAGATACGCAGTATTTT. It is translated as CSASSGGAGSDTQYF.

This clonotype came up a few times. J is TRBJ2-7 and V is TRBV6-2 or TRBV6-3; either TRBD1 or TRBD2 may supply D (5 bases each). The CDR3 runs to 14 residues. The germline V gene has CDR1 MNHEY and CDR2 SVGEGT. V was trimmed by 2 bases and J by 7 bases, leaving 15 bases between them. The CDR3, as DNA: TGTGCCAGCAGTTACGGGACCAATCCGGGGGAGCAGTACTTC. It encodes CASSYGTNPGEQYF.

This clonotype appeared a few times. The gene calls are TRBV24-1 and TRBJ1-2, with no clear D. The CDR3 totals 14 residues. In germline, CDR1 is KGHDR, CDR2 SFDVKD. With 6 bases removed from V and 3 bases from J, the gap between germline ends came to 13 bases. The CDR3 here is CATSSGGIHYGYTF. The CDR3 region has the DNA TGTGCCACCAGTTCGGGCGGGATTCACTATGGCTACACCTTC.

The CDR3, as DNA: TGCGCCAGTAGACGGGCAGGGAAGGAAGAGACCCAGTACTTC. Encoded protein: CASRRAGKEETQYF. V usage is TRBV4-1 and J usage is TRBJ2-5, with D perhaps matching TRBD1 (5 bases). In germline, CDR1 is MGHRA, CDR2 YSYEKL. The CDR3 has 14 amino acids. The V end was cut by 9 bases, the J end by 3 bases, with 17 bases between.

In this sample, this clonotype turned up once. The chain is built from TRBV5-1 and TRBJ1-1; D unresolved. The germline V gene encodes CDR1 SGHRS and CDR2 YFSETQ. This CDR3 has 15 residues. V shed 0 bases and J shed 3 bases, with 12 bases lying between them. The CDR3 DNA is TGCGCCAGCAGCTTGGAACAGCAACCGTACACTGAAGCTTTCTTT. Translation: CASSLEQQPYTEAFF.

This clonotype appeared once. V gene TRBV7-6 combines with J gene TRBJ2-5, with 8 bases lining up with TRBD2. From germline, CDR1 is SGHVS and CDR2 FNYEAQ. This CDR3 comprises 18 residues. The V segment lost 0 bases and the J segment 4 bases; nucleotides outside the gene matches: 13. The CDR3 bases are TGTGCCAGCAGCTTAGCCGCCCCCCCCAGCGGGGGATCAGAGACCCAGTACTTC. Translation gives CASSLAAPPSGGSETQYF.

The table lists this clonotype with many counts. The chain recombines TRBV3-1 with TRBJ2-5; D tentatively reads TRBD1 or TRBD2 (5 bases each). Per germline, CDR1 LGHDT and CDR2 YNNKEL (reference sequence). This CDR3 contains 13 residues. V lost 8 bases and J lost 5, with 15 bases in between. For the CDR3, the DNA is TGTGCCAGCGGTGGAACTAGGGGTGAGACCCAGTACTTC. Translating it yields CASGGTRGETQYF.

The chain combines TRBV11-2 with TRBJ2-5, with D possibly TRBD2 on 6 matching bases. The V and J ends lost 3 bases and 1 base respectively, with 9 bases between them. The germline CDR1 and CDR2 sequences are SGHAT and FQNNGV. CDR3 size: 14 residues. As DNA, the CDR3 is TGTGCCAGCAGCTTGTGGCGGGGCCAAGAGACCCAGTACTTC. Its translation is CASSLWRGQETQYF.

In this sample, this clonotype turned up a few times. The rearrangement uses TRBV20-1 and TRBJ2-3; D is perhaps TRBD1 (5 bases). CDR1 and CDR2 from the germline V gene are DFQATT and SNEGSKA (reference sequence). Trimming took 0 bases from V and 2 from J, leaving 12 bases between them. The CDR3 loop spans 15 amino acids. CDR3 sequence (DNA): TGCAGTGCTAGAGAGTTGGCCAGGGACACAGATACGCAGTATTTT. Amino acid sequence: CSARELARDTDTQYF.

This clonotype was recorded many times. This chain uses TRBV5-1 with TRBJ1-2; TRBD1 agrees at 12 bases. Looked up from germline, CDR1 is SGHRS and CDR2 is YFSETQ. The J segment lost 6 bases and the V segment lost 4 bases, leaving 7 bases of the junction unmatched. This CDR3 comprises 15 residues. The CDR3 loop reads CASSPGQGAIHGYTF. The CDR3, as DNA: TGCGCCAGCAGCCCGGGACAGGGGGCGATCCATGGCTACACCTTC.

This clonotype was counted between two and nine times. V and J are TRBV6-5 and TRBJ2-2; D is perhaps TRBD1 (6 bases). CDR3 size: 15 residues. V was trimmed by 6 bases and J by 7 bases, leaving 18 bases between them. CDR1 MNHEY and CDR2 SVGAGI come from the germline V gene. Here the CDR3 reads CASSETGWVIGELFF. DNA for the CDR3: TGTGCCAGCAGCGAGACAGGCTGGGTTATCGGGGAGCTGTTTTTT.